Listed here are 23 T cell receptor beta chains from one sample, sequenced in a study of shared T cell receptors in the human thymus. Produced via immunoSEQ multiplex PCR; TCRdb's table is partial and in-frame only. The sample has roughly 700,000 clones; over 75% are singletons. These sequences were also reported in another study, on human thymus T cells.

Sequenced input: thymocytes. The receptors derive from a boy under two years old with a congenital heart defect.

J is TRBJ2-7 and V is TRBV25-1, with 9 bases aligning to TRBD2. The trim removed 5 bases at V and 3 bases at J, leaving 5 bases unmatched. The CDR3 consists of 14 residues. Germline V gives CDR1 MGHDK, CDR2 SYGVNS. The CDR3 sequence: CASSSRTSVYEQYF. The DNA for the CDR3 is TGTGCCAGCAGTTCACGGACTAGCGTCTACGAGCAGTACTTC.

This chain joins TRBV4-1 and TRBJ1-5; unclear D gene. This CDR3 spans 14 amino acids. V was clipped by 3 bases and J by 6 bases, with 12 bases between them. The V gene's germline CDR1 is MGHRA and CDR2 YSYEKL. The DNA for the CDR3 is TGCGCCAGCAGCCACCAGAACGGGGTTCAGCCCCAGCATTTT. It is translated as CASSHQNGVQPQHF.

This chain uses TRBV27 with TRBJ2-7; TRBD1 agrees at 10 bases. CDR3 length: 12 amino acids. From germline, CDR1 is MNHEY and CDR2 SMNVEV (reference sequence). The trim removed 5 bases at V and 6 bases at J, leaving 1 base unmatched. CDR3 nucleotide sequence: TGTGCCAGCAGTGGGGACAGGGGCGAGCAGTACTTC. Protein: CASSGDRGEQYF.

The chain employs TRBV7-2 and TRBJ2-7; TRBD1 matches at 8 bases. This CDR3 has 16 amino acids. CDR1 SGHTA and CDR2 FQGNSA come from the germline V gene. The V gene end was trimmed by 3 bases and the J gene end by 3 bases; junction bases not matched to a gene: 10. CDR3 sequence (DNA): TGTGCCAGCAGCTTGGCAGGACAGGGCTTCTTCTACGAGCAGTACTTC. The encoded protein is CASSLAGQGFFYEQYF.

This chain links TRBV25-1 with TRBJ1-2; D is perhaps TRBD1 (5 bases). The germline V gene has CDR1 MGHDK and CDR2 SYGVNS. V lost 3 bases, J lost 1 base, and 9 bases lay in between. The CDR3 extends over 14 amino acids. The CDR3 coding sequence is TGTGCCAGCAGTGATCCCGGGGGTAACTATGGCTACACCTTC. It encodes CASSDPGGNYGYTF.

CDR3 in DNA: TGTGCCAGCAGTGGAGGGACTAGCGGAGAGGTATCAGATACGCAGTATTTT. The encoded protein is CASSGGTSGEVSDTQYF. This chain links TRBV27 with TRBJ2-3; TRBD2 matches at 11 bases. This CDR3 is 17 amino acids long. With V trimmed by 5 bases and J by 4 bases, 11 bases remained unmatched. Looked up from germline, CDR1 is MNHEY and CDR2 is SMNVEV (reference sequence).

This CDR3 reads CASSLSPPGLAGVQETQYF. The CDR3 region has the DNA TGTGCCAGCAGCTTAAGCCCACCTGGCCTAGCGGGAGTGCAAGAGACCCAGTACTTC. The V and J genes are TRBV11-1 and TRBJ2-5; 10 bases are shared with TRBD2. J gave up 2 bases and V 2 bases, and 14 bases lay outside the gene matches. The CDR3 extends over 19 amino acids. Germline CDR1 and CDR2: SGHAT and FQDESV (reference sequence).

CDR3 DNA sequence: TGTGCCAGCAGCTTAGGGGTGGGTGGGGGCGAAGAGACCCAGTACTTC. It is translated as CASSLGVGGGEETQYF. V usage is TRBV11-2 and J usage is TRBJ2-5; tentatively, D is TRBD1 (6 bases). The CDR3 consists of 16 residues. V dropped 1 base and J dropped 3 bases, with 15 bases sitting between them. Looked up from germline, CDR1 is SGHAT and CDR2 is FQNNGV.

The CDR3 sequence: CATKTGGAWYEQYF. The CDR3 DNA is TGTGCCACCAAAACAGGGGGGGCGTGGTACGAGCAGTACTTC. This chain joins TRBV2 and TRBJ2-7; perhaps TRBD1 as D (8 bases). V was shortened by 10 bases and J by 4 bases, with 20 bases between the two germline ends. Germline lookup yields CDR1 SNHLY and CDR2 FYNNEI. The CDR3 runs 14 residues.

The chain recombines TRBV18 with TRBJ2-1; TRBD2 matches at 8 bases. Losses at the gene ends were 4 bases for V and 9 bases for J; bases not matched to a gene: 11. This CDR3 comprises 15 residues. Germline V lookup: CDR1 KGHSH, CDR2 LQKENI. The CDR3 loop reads CASSLGTRINSEQFF. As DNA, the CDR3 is TGTGCCAGCTCACTCGGGACTAGGATAAATAGTGAGCAGTTCTTC. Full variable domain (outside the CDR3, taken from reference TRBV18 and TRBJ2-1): NAGVMQNPRHLVRRRGQEARLRCSPMKGHSHVYWYRQLPEEGLKFMVYLQKENIIDESGMPKERFSAEFPKEGPSILRIQQVVRGDSAAYFCASSLGTRINSEQFFGPGTRLTVL.

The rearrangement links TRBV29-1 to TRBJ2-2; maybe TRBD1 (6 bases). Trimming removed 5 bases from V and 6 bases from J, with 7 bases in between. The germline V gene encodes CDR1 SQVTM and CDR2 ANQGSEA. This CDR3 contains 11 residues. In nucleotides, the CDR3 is TGCAGCGTTCCAGGGGCCGGGGAGCTGTTTTTT. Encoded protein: CSVPGAGELFF.

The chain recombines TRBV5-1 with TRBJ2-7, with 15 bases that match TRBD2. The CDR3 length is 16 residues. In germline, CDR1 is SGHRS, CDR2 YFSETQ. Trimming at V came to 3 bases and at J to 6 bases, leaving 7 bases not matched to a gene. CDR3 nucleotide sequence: TGCGCCAGCAGCTGGGGACTAGCGGGAGGAGGGGGCGAGCAGTACTTC. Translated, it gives CASSWGLAGGGGEQYF.

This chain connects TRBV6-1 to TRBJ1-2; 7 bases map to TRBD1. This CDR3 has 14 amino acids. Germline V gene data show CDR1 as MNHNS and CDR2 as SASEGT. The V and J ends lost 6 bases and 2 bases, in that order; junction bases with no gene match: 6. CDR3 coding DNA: TGTGCCAGCAGATTGGACAGGCCCAACTATGGCTACACCTTC. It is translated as CASRLDRPNYGYTF.

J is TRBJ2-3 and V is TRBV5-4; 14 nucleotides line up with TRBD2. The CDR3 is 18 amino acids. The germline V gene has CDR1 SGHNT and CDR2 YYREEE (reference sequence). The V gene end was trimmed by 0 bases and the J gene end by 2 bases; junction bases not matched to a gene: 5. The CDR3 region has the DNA TGTGCCAGCAGCTTGGAGACTAGCGGGAGGGACTCCACAGATACGCAGTATTTT. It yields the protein CASSLETSGRDSTDTQYF.

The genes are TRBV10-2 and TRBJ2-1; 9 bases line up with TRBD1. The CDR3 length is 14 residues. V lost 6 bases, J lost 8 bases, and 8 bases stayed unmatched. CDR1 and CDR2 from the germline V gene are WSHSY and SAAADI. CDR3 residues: CASRGDRVFYEQFF. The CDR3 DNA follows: TGCGCCAGCAGAGGGGACAGGGTGTTCTATGAGCAGTTCTTC.

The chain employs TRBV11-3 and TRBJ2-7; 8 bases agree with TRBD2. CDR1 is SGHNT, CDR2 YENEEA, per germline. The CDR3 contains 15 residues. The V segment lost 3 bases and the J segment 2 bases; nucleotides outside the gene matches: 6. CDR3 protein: CASSFAGGRPYEQYF. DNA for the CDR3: TGTGCCAGCAGCTTTGCGGGAGGTAGACCCTACGAGCAGTACTTC.

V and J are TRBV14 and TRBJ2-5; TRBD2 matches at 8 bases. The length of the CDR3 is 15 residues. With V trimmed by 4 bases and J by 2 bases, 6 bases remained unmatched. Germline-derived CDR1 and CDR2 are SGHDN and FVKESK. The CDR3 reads CASSPSGSGQETQYF. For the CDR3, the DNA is TGTGCCAGCAGCCCCAGCGGGAGTGGGCAAGAGACCCAGTACTTC.

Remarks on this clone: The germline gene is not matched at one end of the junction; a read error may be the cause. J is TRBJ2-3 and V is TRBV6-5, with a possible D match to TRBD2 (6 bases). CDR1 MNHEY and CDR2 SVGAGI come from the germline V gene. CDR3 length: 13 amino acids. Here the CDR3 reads CASSQGLPRSMNF. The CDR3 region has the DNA TGTGCCAGCAGTCAGGGACTCCCACGCAGTATGAATTTT.

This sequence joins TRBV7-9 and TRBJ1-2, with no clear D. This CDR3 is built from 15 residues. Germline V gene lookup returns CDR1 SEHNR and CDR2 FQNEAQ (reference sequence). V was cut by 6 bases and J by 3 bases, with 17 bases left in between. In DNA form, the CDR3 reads TGTGCCAGCAGAGAAGGCCAGCCCGGAGACTATGGCTACACCTTC. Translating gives CASREGQPGDYGYTF.

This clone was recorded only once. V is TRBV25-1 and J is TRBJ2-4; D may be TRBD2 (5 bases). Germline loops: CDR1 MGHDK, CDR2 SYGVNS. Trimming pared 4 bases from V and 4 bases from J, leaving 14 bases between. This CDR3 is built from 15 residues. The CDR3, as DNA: TGTGCCAGCAGTGGACGGGAAAGTCTGAAAAACATTCAGTACTTC. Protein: CASSGRESLKNIQYF.

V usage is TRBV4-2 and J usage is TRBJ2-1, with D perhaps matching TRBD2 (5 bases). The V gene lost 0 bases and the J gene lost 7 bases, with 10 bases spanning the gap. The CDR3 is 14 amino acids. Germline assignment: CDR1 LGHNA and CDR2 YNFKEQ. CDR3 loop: CASSQDQAGNEQFF. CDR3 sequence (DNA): TGTGCCAGCAGCCAAGATCAGGCGGGTAATGAGCAGTTCTTC.

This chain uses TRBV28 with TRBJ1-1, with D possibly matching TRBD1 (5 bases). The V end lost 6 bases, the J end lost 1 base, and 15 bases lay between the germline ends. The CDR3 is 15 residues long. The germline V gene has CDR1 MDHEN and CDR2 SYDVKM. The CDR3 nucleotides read TGTGCCAGCAGCCTTCCGCGGGGGTGGAACACTGAAGCTTTCTTT. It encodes CASSLPRGWNTEAFF.

CDR3 in DNA: TGTGCCAGCAGTGGAACAGGGCTCCAACCCGGGGAGCTGTTTTTT. This encodes CASSGTGLQPGELFF. The genes are TRBV2 and TRBJ2-2; the D gene is possibly TRBD1 (6 bases). CDR3 length: 15 residues. Trimming removed 4 bases at V and 6 bases at J, with 15 bases between. From germline, CDR1 is SNHLY and CDR2 FYNNEI.